This is a list of T cell receptor beta chains from one sample in a study of blood T cell repertoires in COVID-19. Profiled with immunoSEQ multiplex PCR; TCRdb holds only in-frame clones, not every one. The table lists more than 60,000 clones, nearly 90% of them singletons. The sequenced sample was peripheral blood. All receptors come from a man aged 50-59 years with acute or convalescent COVID-19. CDR3s include the opening cysteine and the closing phenylalanine or tryptophan. D genes are given only for firm matches. Not every row has a clone size; where given, it reads once, few, many or a size class.

TRBJ1-5	TRBD1	TRBV19	.	TGTGCCAGTAGTACCTATCCGGGACAGGGCAATCAGCCCCAGCATTTT	CASSTYPGQGNQPQHF
TRBJ2-7	TRBD1	TRBV27	.	TGTGCCAGCAGTTTTATGCGGGGACAGGGAATCAACGAGCAGTACTTC	CASSFMRGQGINEQYF
TRBJ2-3	.	TRBV5-1	.	TGCGCCAGCAGCTTGGGCCCTGTACAAGATACGCAGTATTTT	CASSLGPVQDTQYF
TRBJ1-5	.	TRBV5-6	once	TGTGCCAGCAGCTCTCCGGAGACGGTGGATAGCAATCAGCCCCAGCATTTT	CASSSPETVDSNQPQHF
TRBJ2-7	TRBD1	TRBV7-2	.	TGTGCCAGCAGCCCCGGGACAGCCATCTACGAGCAGTACTTC	CASSPGTAIYEQYF
TRBJ1-6	TRBD1	TRBV6-5	once	TGTGCCAGCAGACCCGGACAGGAAACTCGCTCACCCCTCCACTTT	CASRPGQETRSPLHF
TRBJ1-2	.	TRBV4-3	.	TGCGCCAGCAGCCAAGAGGAGTCATCTTGGTATGGCTACACCTTC	CASSQEESSWYGYTF
TRBJ2-7	TRBD2	TRBV10-1	.	TGCGCCAGCAGTGAGGGGACTAGCGGGAGATACGAGCAGTACTTC	CASSEGTSGRYEQYF
TRBJ2-5	TRBD1	TRBV5-5	once	TGTGCCAGCAGCCCCCGGGCAGGGGGCATTGAGACCCAGTACTTC	CASSPRAGGIETQYF
TRBJ2-7	.	TRBV5-5	.	TGTGCCAGCAGCTTCTACTCCTACGAGCAGTACTTC	CASSFYSYEQYF
TRBJ2-7	TRBD2	TRBV18	once	TGTGCCAGCTCACCTTCGGGACTAGCGGGAGGGCGATCCTACGAGCAGTACTTC	CASSPSGLAGGRSYEQYF
TRBJ1-1	TRBD1	TRBV19	.	TGTGCCAGTAGTTCGACAGGGGCTTACACTGAAGCTTTCTTT	CASSSTGAYTEAFF
TRBJ2-4	.	TRBV5-4	.	TGTGCCAGCAGCTCGGGACTAGCCAAAAACATTCAGTACTTC	CASSSGLAKNIQYF
TRBJ1-4	.	TRBV18	.	TGTGCCAGCTCATCCTACTCAACCTACGAGGCTAATGAAAAACTGTTTTTT	CASSSYSTYEANEKLFF
TRBJ1-1	.	TRBV27	.	TGTGCCAGTGGGAGACCACAGGGGAACACTGAAGCTTTCTTT	CASGRPQGNTEAFF
TRBJ2-7	TRBD2	TRBV7-9	.	TGTGCCAGCAGCTTAGGGACTAGCGGGAGGAACCCCCACTTC	CASSLGTSGRNPHF
TRBJ2-7	TRBD1	TRBV29-1	.	TGCAGCGTAGCTGACAGGGGGATGGGTAGGGAGCAGTACTTC	CSVADRGMGREQYF
TRBJ1-6	.	TRBV30	.	TGTGCCTGGGCCGGGAGGGCTAATAATTCACCCCTCCACTTT	CAWAGRANNSPLHF
TRBJ2-7	.	TRBV7-2	.	TGTGCCAGCAGCTTAGCAGGTTGGGCTAACGAGCAGTACTTC	CASSLAGWANEQYF
TRBJ2-1	TRBD2	TRBV7-9	.	TGTGCCAGCAGCTTAGGGGAGGCGCGGGAGGGCGGCAATGAGCAGTTCTTC	CASSLGEAREGGNEQFF
TRBJ2-7	TRBD2	TRBV19	.	TGTGCCAGTCAATCGACTAGCGGAGTCTACGAGCAGTACTTC	CASQSTSGVYEQYF
TRBJ1-1	TRBD1	TRBV12-5	.	TGTGCTAGTGGTCCTTACCGGACAGGGACGAACACTGAAGCTTTCTTT	CASGPYRTGTNTEAFF
TRBJ2-7	.	TRBV27	few	TGTGCCAGCAGTGGGATCCTTGGGGGCCACGAGCAGTACTTC	CASSGILGGHEQYF
TRBJ2-5	TRBD2	TRBV11-2	.	TGTGCCAGCAGCTTCTCTAGCGGGAAGGGTGAGACCCAGTACTTC	CASSFSSGKGETQYF
TRBJ2-1	TRBD2	TRBV5-1	few	TGCGCCAGCAGCCCGGGACTAGCGGGACTGGCGTACAATGAGCAGTTCTTC	CASSPGLAGLAYNEQFF
TRBJ1-5	.	TRBV19	.	TGTGCCAGTAGTATAGCGGCAGGGGTCAATCAGCCCCAGCATTTT	CASSIAAGVNQPQHF
TRBJ1-2	.	TRBV6-5	.	TGTGCCAGCACGGCTAGTAACTATGGCTACACCTTC	CASTASNYGYTF
TRBJ2-7	TRBD2	TRBV5-4	.	TGTGCCAGCAGCCCAATAGCGGGAGTACCCTACGAGCAGTACTTC	CASSPIAGVPYEQYF
TRBJ2-3	.	TRBV2	.	TGTGCCTCGTGGGAGCCACTCACAGATACGCAGTATTTT	CASWEPLTDTQYF
TRBJ1-1	.	TRBV30	.	TGTGCCTGGGACTTAGCTTTCTTT	CAWDLAFF
TRBJ2-2	.	TRBV4-1	.	TGCGCCAGCAGCCCCCTGAACACCGGGGAGCTGTTTTTT	CASSPLNTGELFF
TRBJ2-4	TRBD2	TRBV11-3	.	TGTGCCAGCAGCTTAGCTGGCGGGGGGGACATTCAGTACTTC	CASSLAGGGDIQYF
TRBJ2-5	.	TRBV30	once	TGTGCCTGGAGGGGTGAAACAGGGCACCAAGAGACCCAGTACTTC	CAWRGETGHQETQYF
TRBJ2-1	.	TRBV7-2	.	TGTGCCAGCAGCGGATGGACTACCGGATACAATGAGCAGTTCTTC	CASSGWTTGYNEQFF
TRBJ2-7	TRBD1	TRBV7-9	.	TGTGCCAGCAGCTCCCCGCCAGGGGGTGGGGAGCAGTACTTC	CASSSPPGGGEQYF
TRBJ2-1	.	TRBV19	.	TGTGCCAGTAGTATAGGGAGTAACAATGAGCAGTTCTTC	CASSIGSNNEQFF
TRBJ1-6	TRBD1	TRBV24-1	.	TGTGCCACCAGAACCGGTGGGACAGGGGATTCACCCCTCCACTTT	CATRTGGTGDSPLHF
TRBJ2-1	TRBD2	TRBV6-5	.	TGTGCCAGCAGTTACTCTAGCGGGATGCATGAGCAGTTCTTC	CASSYSSGMHEQFF
TRBJ2-2	TRBD1	TRBV5-4	.	TGTGCCAGCAGCTTGAACAGGGGATGGGAGCTGTTTTTT	CASSLNRGWELFF
TRBJ2-2	TRBD1	TRBV24-1	.	TGTGCCACCAGCCCCCGAGACAGGGGGCTCACCGGGGAGCTGTTTTTT	CATSPRDRGLTGELFF
TRBJ2-3	TRBD2	TRBV12-3/TRBV12-4	.	TGTGCCAGCAGCGGACTAGCGGGAGATACGCAGTATTTT	CASSGLAGDTQYF
TRBJ1-1	.	TRBV6-4	.	TGTGCCAGCAGTGGGGAGGTTGGGGGTGAAGCTTTCTTT	CASSGEVGGEAFF
TRBJ1-2	.	TRBV11-2	once	TGTGCCAGCAGCTTTAGGGGGGGCGCGAGCTATGGCTACACCTTC	CASSFRGGASYGYTF
TRBJ1-1	TRBD1	TRBV7-9	once	TGTGCCAGCAGCTTAGGGGACAGCCCTTACACTGAAGCTTTCTTT	CASSLGDSPYTEAFF
TRBJ2-7	.	TRBV11-2	.	TGTGCCAGCAGCTTAGGGGCGACAGCAAACGAGCAGTACTTC	CASSLGATANEQYF
TRBJ2-1	TRBD2	TRBV5-6	.	TGTGCCAGCAGTAAAGGACTAGCGGGAGTGGTTGAGCAGTTCTTC	CASSKGLAGVVEQFF
TRBJ1-3	.	TRBV7-2	.	TGTGCCAGCGCTGAGGATTTCCCAGGAAACACCATATATTTT	CASAEDFPGNTIYF
TRBJ2-2	TRBD2	TRBV19	.	TGTGCCAGTAGTCTACTAGCGGGAGCGGGAACCGGGGAGCTGTTTTTT	CASSLLAGAGTGELFF
TRBJ2-3	.	TRBV29-1	once	TGCAGCGCCAAAACAGGAACGGGAGATACGCAGTATTTT	CSAKTGTGDTQYF
TRBJ1-2	.	TRBV9	once	TGTGCCAGCAGCGTAGGCGGGGCCCGCTATGGCTACACCTTC	CASSVGGARYGYTF
TRBJ1-6	.	TRBV3-1/TRBV3-2	.	TGTGCCAGCAGCCCTTTACCCGTAGTCTCCTATAATTCACCCCTCCACTTT	CASSPLPVVSYNSPLHF
TRBJ1-6	.	TRBV10-2	once	TGCGCCAGCAGCGAAGTGCAGGGTGGCTCACCCCTCCACTTT	CASSEVQGGSPLHF